This TCR beta chain was recovered during a study of T cells after yellow fever vaccination. Trimming took 4 bases from V and 1 from J, leaving 13 bases between them. CDR1 is SGHDN and CDR2 is FVKESK in the germline V gene. There are 15 residues in the CDR3. They built TCR cDNA with 5'RACE template switching, a step that put in a universal primer site and UMIs. One entry per CDR3 protein, called by TCRdb with MiXCR from the 5' RACE reads. The table includes roughly 520,000 distinct CDR3 sequences, roughly a fifth detected once. Sequencing used PBMCs, obtained less than 25 days after the first yellow fever vaccination. The chain couples TRBV14 to TRBJ1-1; a possible D gene is TRBD1 (5 bases). The source is a man younger than 35 who received the YFV17D yellow fever vaccine. The CDR3 sequence: CASSPGGRGNTEAFF. In nucleotides, the CDR3 is TGTGCCAGCAGCCCTGGGGGTAGGGGGAACACTGAAGCTTTCTTT.